The present T cell receptor (beta chain) was sequenced within a study of T cell responses to AZD1222 COVID-19 vaccine. The V gene's germline CDR1 is SGHDT and CDR2 YYEEEE. The CDR3 has 12 amino acids. V lost 4 bases to trimming and J lost 2 bases, with 3 bases between them. Profiling relied on immunoSEQ multiplex PCR, and the TCRdb table lists in-frame clones only, not all of them. This sample carries around 120,000 clones, around 88% of them seen once, and the ten largest clones take roughly 5%. This clone has just a few counts. The sample here was peripheral blood, taken on day 0 of AZD1222 vaccination. J is TRBJ2-2 and V is TRBV5-6; D unresolved. This TCR derives from an adult in good health. The CDR3 nucleotides are TGTGCCAGCAGCATTAACACCGGGGAGCTGTTTTTT. Translating it yields CASSINTGELFF.